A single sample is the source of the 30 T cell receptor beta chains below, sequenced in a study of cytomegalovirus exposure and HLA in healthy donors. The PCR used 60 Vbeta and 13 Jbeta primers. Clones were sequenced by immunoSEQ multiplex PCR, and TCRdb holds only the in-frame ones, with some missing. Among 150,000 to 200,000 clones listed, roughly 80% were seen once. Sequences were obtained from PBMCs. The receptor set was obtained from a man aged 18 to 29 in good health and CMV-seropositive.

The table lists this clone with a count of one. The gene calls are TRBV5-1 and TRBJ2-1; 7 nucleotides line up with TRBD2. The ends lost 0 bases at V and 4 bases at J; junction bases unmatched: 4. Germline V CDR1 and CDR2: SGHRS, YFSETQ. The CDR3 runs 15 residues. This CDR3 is CASSLDGSGYNEQFF. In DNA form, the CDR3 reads TGCGCCAGCAGCTTGGATGGTAGCGGGTACAATGAGCAGTTCTTC.

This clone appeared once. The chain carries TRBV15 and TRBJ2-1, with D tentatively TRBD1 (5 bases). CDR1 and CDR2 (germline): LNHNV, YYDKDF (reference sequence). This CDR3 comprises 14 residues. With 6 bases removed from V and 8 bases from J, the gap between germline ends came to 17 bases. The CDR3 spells CATRVTSQGDEQFF. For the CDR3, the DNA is TGTGCCACCAGGGTGACTTCCCAGGGTGATGAGCAGTTCTTC.

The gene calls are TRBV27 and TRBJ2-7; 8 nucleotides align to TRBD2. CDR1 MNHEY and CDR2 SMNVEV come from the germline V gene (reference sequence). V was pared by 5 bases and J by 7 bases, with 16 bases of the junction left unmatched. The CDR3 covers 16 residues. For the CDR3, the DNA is TGTGCCAGCAGTACAAGCGGGAGAGCCCGGGCCCAGGAGCAGTACTTC. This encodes CASSTSGRARAQEQYF.

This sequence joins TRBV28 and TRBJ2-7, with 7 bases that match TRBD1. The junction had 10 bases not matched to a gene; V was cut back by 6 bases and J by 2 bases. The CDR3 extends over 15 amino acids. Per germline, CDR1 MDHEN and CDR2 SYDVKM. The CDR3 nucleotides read TGTGCCAGCAGCCGACGCCGGGACAGCCCCTACGAGCAGTACTTC. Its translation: CASSRRRDSPYEQYF.

In DNA, the CDR3 is TGTGCCAGCGGGGCCGCAACTAATGAAAAACTGTTTTTT. Protein: CASGAATNEKLFF. This chain joins TRBV5-4 and TRBJ1-4; D possibly corresponds to TRBD1 (5 bases). The germline V gene encodes CDR1 SGHNT and CDR2 YYREEE (reference sequence). V was trimmed by 7 bases and J by 0 bases, leaving 7 bases between them. This CDR3 comprises 13 residues.

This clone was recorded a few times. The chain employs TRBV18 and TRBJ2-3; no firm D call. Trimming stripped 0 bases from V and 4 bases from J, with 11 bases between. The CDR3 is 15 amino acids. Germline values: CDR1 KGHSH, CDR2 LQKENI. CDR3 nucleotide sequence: TGTGCCAGCTCACCACCGTCGGGTTTTTCAGATACGCAGTATTTT. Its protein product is CASSPPSGFSDTQYF.

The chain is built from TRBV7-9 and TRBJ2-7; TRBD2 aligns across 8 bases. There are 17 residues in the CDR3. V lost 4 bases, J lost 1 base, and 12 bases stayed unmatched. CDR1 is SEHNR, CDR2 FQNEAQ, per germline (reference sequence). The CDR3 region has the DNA TGTGCCAGCAGCTCAGACCCCCCCGGGACTAGATCCTACGAGCAGTACTTC. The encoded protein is CASSSDPPGTRSYEQYF. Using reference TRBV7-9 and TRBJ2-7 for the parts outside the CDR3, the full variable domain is DTGVSQNPRHKITKRGQNVTFRCDPISEHNRLYWYRQTLGQGPEFLTYFQNEAQLEKSRLLSDRFSAERPKGSFSTLEIQRTEQGDSAMYLCASSSDPPGTRSYEQYFGPGTRLTVT.

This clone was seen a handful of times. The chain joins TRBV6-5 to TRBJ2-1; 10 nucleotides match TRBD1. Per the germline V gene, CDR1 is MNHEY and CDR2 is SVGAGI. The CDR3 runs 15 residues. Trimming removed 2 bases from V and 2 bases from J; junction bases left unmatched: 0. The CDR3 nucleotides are TGTGCCAGCAGTTACGGACAGGGGGCCTACAATGAGCAGTTCTTC. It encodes CASSYGQGAYNEQFF.

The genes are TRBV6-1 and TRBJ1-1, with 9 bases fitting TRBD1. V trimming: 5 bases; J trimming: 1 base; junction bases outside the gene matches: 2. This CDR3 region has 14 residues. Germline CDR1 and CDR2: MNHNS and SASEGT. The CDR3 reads CASSRDRENTEAFF. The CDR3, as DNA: TGTGCCAGCAGTCGGGACAGGGAGAACACTGAAGCTTTCTTT.

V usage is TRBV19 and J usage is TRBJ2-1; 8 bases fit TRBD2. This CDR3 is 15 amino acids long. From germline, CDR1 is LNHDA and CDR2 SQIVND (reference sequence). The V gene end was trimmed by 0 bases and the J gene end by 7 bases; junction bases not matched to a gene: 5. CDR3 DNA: TGTGCCAGTAGTATAGATCAGGTAGCGGGGAATGAGCAGTTCTTC. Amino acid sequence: CASSIDQVAGNEQFF.

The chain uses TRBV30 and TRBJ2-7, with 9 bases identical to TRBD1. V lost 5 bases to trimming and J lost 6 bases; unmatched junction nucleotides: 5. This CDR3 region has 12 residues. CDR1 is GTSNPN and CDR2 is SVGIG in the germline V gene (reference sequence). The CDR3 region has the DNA TGTGCCTGGGGGGACAGGGCCCGCGAGCAGTACTTC. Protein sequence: CAWGDRAREQYF.

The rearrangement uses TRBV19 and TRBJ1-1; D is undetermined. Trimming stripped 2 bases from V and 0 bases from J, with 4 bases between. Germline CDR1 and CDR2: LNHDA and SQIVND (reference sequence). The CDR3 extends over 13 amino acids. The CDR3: CASSISMNTEAFF. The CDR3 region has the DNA TGTGCCAGTAGTATATCCATGAACACTGAAGCTTTCTTT.

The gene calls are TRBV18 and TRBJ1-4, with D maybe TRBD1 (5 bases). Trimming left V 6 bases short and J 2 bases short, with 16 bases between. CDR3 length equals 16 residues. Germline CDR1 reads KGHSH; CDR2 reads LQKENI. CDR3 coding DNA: TGTGCCAGCTCTCAAGCAACAGGCGCGACTAATGAAAAACTGTTTTTT. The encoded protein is CASSQATGATNEKLFF.

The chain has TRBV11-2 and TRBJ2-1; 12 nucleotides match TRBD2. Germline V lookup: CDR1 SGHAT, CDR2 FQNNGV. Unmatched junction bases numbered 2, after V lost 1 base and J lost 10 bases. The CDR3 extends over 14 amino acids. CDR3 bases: TGTGCCAGCAGCTTAGGTCTAGCGGGGGGGGAGCAGTTCTTC. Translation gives CASSLGLAGGEQFF.

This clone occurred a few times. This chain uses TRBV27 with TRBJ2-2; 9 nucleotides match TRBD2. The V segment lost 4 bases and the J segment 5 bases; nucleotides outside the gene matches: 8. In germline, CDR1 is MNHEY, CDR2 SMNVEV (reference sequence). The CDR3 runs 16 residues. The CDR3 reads CASSYEPGLATGELFF. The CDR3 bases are TGTGCCAGCAGTTACGAACCCGGACTAGCGACCGGGGAGCTGTTTTTT.

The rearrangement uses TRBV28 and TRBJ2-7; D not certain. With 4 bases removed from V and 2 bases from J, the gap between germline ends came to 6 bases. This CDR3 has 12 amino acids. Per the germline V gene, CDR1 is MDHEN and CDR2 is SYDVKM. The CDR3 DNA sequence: TGTGCCAGCAGTTACAATCCCTACGAGCAGTACTTC. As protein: CASSYNPYEQYF.

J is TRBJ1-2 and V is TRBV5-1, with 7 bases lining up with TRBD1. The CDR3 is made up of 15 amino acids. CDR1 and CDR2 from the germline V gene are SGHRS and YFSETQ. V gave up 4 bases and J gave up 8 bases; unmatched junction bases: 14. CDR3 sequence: CASSPGQAILAGYTF. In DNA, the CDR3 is TGCGCCAGCAGCCCCGGACAGGCCATTTTGGCGGGCTACACCTTC.

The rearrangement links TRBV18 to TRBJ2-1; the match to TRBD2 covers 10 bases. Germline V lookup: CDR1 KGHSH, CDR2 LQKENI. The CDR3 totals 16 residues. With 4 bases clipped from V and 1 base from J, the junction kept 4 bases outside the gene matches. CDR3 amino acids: CASSLSGRESYNEQFF. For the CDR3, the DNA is TGTGCCAGCTCACTGAGCGGGAGGGAGTCCTACAATGAGCAGTTCTTC.

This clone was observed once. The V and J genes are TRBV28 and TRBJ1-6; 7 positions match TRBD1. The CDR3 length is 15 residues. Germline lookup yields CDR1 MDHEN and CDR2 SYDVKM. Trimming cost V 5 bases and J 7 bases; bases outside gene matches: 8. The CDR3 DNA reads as TGTGCCAGCAGTGGTACAGGGGTTGGCAATTCACCCCTCCACTTT. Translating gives CASSGTGVGNSPLHF.

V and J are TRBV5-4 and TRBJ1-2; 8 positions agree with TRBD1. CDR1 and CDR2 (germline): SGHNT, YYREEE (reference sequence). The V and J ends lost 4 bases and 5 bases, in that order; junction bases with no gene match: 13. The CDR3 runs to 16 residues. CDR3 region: CASSRGQGQTKYGYTF. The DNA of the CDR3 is TGTGCCAGCAGCCGAGGACAGGGACAGACGAAGTATGGCTACACCTTC.

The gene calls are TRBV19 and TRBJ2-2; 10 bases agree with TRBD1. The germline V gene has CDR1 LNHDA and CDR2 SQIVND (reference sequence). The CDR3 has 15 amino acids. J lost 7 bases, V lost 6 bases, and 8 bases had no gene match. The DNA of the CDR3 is TGTGCCAGTAGGGCCCGGGGACAGGGGATCGGGGAGCTGTTTTTT. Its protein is CASRARGQGIGELFF.

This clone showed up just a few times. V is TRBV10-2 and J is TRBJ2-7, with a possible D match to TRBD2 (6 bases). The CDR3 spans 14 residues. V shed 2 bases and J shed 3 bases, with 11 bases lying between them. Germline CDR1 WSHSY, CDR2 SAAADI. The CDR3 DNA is TGCGCCAGCAGTGAGACGGGAGCAGGCTACGAGCAGTACTTC. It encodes CASSETGAGYEQYF.

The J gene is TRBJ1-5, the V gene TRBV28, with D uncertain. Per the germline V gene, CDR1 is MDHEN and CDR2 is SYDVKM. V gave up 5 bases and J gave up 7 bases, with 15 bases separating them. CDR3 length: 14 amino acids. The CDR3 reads CASSEVQILQPQHF. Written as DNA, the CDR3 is TGTGCCAGCAGTGAAGTTCAAATCCTACAGCCCCAGCATTTT.

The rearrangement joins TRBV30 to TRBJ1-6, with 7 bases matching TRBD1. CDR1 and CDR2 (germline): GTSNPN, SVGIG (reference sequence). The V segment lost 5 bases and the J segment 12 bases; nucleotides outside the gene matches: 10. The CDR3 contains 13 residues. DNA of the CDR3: TGTGCCTGGGGGGACAGCGGGGGACGACCCCTCCACTTT. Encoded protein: CAWGDSGGRPLHF. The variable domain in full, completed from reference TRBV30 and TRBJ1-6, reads SQTIHQWPATLVQPVGSPLSLECTVEGTSNPNLYWYRQAAGRGLQLLFYSVGIGQISSEVPQNLSASRPQDRQFILSSKKLLLSDSGFYLCAWGDSGGRPLHFGNGTRLTVT.

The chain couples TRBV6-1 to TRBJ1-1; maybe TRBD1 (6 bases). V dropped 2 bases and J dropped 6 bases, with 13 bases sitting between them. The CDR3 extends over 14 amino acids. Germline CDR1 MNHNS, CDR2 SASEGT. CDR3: CASSERQVYAEAFF. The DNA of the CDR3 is TGTGCCAGCAGTGAACGACAGGTGTACGCTGAAGCTTTCTTT.

The CDR3 sequence: CASSLPGSGETQYF. As DNA, the CDR3 is TGTGCCAGCAGTTTACCGGGGTCTGGGGAGACCCAGTACTTC. The chain is built from TRBV28 and TRBJ2-5; perhaps TRBD2 as D (5 bases). The CDR3 has 14 amino acids. V lost 2 bases to trimming and J lost 5 bases, with 12 bases between them. Germline loops: CDR1 MDHEN, CDR2 SYDVKM.

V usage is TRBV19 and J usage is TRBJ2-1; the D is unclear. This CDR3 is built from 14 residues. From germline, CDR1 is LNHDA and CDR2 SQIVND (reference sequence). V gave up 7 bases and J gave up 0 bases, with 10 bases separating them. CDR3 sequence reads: CASTRGDSYNEQFF. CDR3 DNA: TGTGCCAGTACCCGAGGAGACTCCTACAATGAGCAGTTCTTC.

The CDR3 reads CASSYRVSNQPQHF. The DNA for the CDR3 is TGTGCCAGCAGCTACAGGGTGAGTAATCAGCCCCAGCATTTT. The V call is TRBV5-5, the J call TRBJ1-5; D might be TRBD1 (6 bases). CDR3 length: 14 amino acids. CDR1 is SGHKS, CDR2 YYEKEE, per germline (reference sequence). V lost 3 bases and J lost 4, with 11 bases in between.

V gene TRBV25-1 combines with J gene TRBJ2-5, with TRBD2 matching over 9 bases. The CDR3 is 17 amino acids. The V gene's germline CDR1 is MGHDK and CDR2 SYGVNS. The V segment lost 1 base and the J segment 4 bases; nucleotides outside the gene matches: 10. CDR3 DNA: TGTGCCAGCAGTGAATCAGGTAGCGGGAGAATCCGAGAGACCCAGTACTTC. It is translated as CASSESGSGRIRETQYF.

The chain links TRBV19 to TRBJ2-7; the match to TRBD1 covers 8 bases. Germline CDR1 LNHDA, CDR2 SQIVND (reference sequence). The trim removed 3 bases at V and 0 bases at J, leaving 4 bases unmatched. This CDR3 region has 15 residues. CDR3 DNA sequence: TGTGCCAGTAGTATCGCAGGGGGCTACTCCTACGAGCAGTACTTC. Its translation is CASSIAGGYSYEQYF.